A single sample gave rise to the 12 T cell receptor beta chains below, sequenced in a study of patients and donors after allogeneic stem cell transplantation. TCRdb fed the RT-PCR reads into MiXCR, producing one record per CDR3 protein. The table lists about 960,000 distinct CDR3 sequences, about 20% of them singletons. The sequencing sample was made of blood, either unsorted or a sorted T cell fraction (not recorded which). These TCRs come from a human donor who was either an allogeneic HSCT recipient or a stem cell or donor lymphocyte infusion donor (not recorded which). It is not recorded whose cells these are; they may come from a transplant donor.

J is TRBJ2-3 and V is TRBV20-1; TRBD1 agrees at 7 bases. Germline values: CDR1 DFQATT, CDR2 SNEGSKA (reference sequence). The V and J ends lost 4 bases and 5 bases, in that order; junction bases with no gene match: 6. The CDR3 is made up of 13 amino acids. The CDR3 DNA is TGCAGTGCTACCCGGGACAGAGTAGATACGCAGTATTTT. Translated: CSATRDRVDTQYF.

The genes are TRBV29-1 and TRBJ2-7, with 8 nucleotides matching TRBD2. J lost 4 bases, V lost 5 bases, and 4 bases had no gene match. Germline lookup yields CDR1 SQVTM and CDR2 ANQGSEA. There are 12 residues in the CDR3. CDR3 sequence reads: CSVQRESYEQYF. CDR3 in DNA: TGCAGCGTTCAGCGGGAGTCTTACGAGCAGTACTTC.

This clonotype was recorded many times. The chain joins TRBV20-1 to TRBJ1-1; 8 bases agree with TRBD1. The CDR3 consists of 12 residues. Germline loops: CDR1 DFQATT, CDR2 SNEGSKA (reference sequence). Trimming cost V 1 base and J 8 bases; bases outside gene matches: 3. In DNA, the CDR3 is TGCAGTGCTAGAGTACAGGGGGAGGAAGCTTTCTTT. Its protein product is CSARVQGEEAFF.

This clonotype was seen more than once but under ten times. This chain connects TRBV24-1 to TRBJ2-1; D possibly corresponds to TRBD2 (6 bases). The germline V and J ends were trimmed by 7 bases and 5 bases, with 20 bases remaining between them. The germline CDR1 and CDR2 sequences are KGHDR and SFDVKD. CDR3 size: 16 residues. In DNA form, the CDR3 reads TGTGCCACCAGGTCCCAAGCGGGCCCTACCCACAATGAGCAGTTCTTC. Protein sequence: CATRSQAGPTHNEQFF.

V usage is TRBV30 and J usage is TRBJ2-1, with 8 bases fitting TRBD2. Trimming took 3 bases from V and 9 from J; bases not matched to a gene: 13. Germline CDR1 GTSNPN, CDR2 SVGIG (reference sequence). The CDR3 totals 15 residues. In DNA, the CDR3 is TGTGCCTGGAGGGGTACCGGGACTAGTCGCGGTGAGCAGTTCTTC. It is translated as CAWRGTGTSRGEQFF. The full variable domain, in which reference TRBV30 and TRBJ2-1 provide the parts outside the CDR3, is SQTIHQWPATLVQPVGSPLSLECTVEGTSNPNLYWYRQAAGRGLQLLFYSVGIGQISSEVPQNLSASRPQDRQFILSSKKLLLSDSGFYLCAWRGTGTSRGEQFFGPGTRLTVL.

CDR3 region: CASRRGSQETQYF. In DNA form, the CDR3 reads TGTGCCAGCAGGAGGGGTTCCCAAGAGACCCAGTACTTC. The rearrangement joins TRBV7-3 to TRBJ2-5; D could derive from TRBD1 or TRBD2 (5 bases each). The CDR3 spans 13 residues. V shed 6 bases and J shed 1 base, with 9 bases lying between them. The V gene's germline CDR1 is SGHTA and CDR2 FQGTGA.

The chain is built from TRBV5-1 and TRBJ2-1, with D tentatively TRBD1 or TRBD2 (5 bases each). The CDR3 has 15 amino acids. V was shortened by 1 base and J by 7 bases, with 15 bases between the two germline ends. Germline-derived CDR1 and CDR2 are SGHRS and YFSETQ. CDR3 nucleotide sequence: TGCGCCAGCAGCTTGTTTCTCGGGGACGAAAATGAGCAGTTCTTC. Translated, it gives CASSLFLGDENEQFF.

The chain recombines TRBV5-1 with TRBJ1-6; 7 nucleotides line up with TRBD1. Trimming took 6 bases from V and 1 from J; bases not matched to a gene: 7. Germline CDR1 SGHRS, CDR2 YFSETQ. The CDR3 totals 16 residues. The CDR3 spells CASTPGQLSYNSPLHF. CDR3 nucleotide sequence: TGCGCCAGCACCCCGGGACAGCTTTCCTATAATTCACCCCTCCACTTT.

The chain joins TRBV20-1 to TRBJ2-2; D is possibly TRBD1 or TRBD2 (5 bases each). The V and J ends lost 5 bases and 7 bases respectively, with 20 bases between them. The V gene's germline CDR1 is DFQATT and CDR2 SNEGSKA (reference sequence). The length of the CDR3 is 15 residues. The CDR3 DNA reads TGCAGTGCTCCCGATCGGGGCCGTTTGAGCGGGGAGCTGTTTTTT. This encodes CSAPDRGRLSGELFF.

The rearrangement joins TRBV5-1 to TRBJ2-1, with a possible D match to TRBD1 (8 bases). Germline V gene lookup returns CDR1 SGHRS and CDR2 YFSETQ. Trimming cost V 0 bases and J 7 bases, with 14 bases left between them. This CDR3 is 15 amino acids long. CDR3 amino acids: CASSLDRGGRNEQFF. CDR3 in DNA: TGCGCCAGCAGCTTGGACAGGGGGGGTCGGAATGAGCAGTTCTTC.

The chain links TRBV6-5 to TRBJ2-3; 7 bases map to TRBD2. V dropped 2 bases and J dropped 2; count of bases not matched to a gene: 4. Germline CDR1 MNHEY, CDR2 SVGAGI. This CDR3 spans 15 amino acids. CDR3 bases: TGTGCCAGCAGTTACGGGACTAACCCCACAGATACGCAGTATTTT. As protein: CASSYGTNPTDTQYF.

This clonotype appeared many times. The rearrangement links TRBV5-1 to TRBJ1-1, with 8 bases aligning to TRBD1. This CDR3 has 13 amino acids. V gave up 4 bases and J gave up 6 bases; unmatched junction bases: 5. CDR1 and CDR2 from the germline V gene are SGHRS and YFSETQ. The CDR3 sequence is CASSVTGVPEAFF. The CDR3 DNA sequence: TGCGCCAGCAGCGTGACAGGGGTTCCTGAAGCTTTCTTT.